This T cell receptor beta chain was found in a study of T cell changes during pregnancy in multiple sclerosis (dated by TCRdb to the late 2010s). The study in broad terms: In women with multiple sclerosis, the researchers looked at how the T cell repertoire shifted as pregnancy progressed.

The library was prepared using the immunoSEQ multiplex PCR assay. TCRdb carries this immuneACCESS record with in-frame sequences only. Its versions omit some clonotypes, under half of them owing to an unresolved V gene in the studies checked, with the rest unexplained. The sample records 20,000 to 25,000 clones, approximately 90% of which are singletons. Around 6.9% of the sample rests with the top ten. The germline V gene encodes CDR1 SQVTM and CDR2 ANQGSEA. The CDR3 goes from the cysteine to the phenylalanine over 15 residues. Only the CDR3 DNA is retained, 45 bases long and in frame from the first base. Germline trimming: 4 bases from V, 7 bases from J; junction bases outside gene matches: 9. On this clone: The target of this receptor is not known. Base qualities are not recorded, but no much larger clone differs from it by a single base.

The sequences come from CD8+ T cells from peripheral blood mononuclear cells, collected in the first trimester of pregnancy. This TCR was recovered from a female donor with multiple sclerosis, enrolled in a pregnancy study. The chain links TRBV29-1 with TRBJ2-1; 11 central bases correspond to TRBD2. The CDR3 in this case is CSVALAGGPLNEQFF. The DNA sequence follows: TGCAGCGTTGCTTTAGCGGGAGGGCCATTGAATGAGCAGTTCTTC.